This T cell receptor (beta chain) stems from a study of identical twins. About this clonotype: The antigen is undetermined.

V was clipped by 5 bases and J by 6 bases, with 15 bases between them. CDR3 length equals 14 residues. CDR1 and CDR2 from the germline V gene are SGHDN and FVKESK. One entry per CDR3 protein results from TCRdb running MiXCR on the 5' RACE reads. The table lists about 550,000 distinct CDR3 sequences, about 20% of them singletons. Study-wide points: Within cord blood, abundant beta clonotypes carried fewer insertions, but memory repertoires showed no such trend.

These records were also assigned to another study, of yellow fever vaccine responses in identical twins.

Sequenced input: CD4+ T cells sorted from blood. This clonotype was sampled from a young woman in good health. The chain links TRBV14 to TRBJ2-3, with a weak D call TRBD1 (5 bases). CDR3 protein: CASSSGIARDTQYF. The DNA for the CDR3 is TGTGCCAGCAGCTCAGGGATTGCTCGCGATACGCAGTATTTT. Full variable domain (outside the CDR3, taken from reference TRBV14 and TRBJ2-3): EAGVTQFPSHSVIEKGQTVTLRCDPISGHDNLYWYRRVMGKEIKFLLHFVKESKQDESGMPNNRFLAERTGGTYSTLKVQPAELEDSGVYFCASSSGIARDTQYFGPGTRLTVL.